Presented here are 31 T cell receptor beta chains from one specimen sequenced in a study of a mutant IDH1 vaccine in newly diagnosed glioma. Data came from immunoSEQ multiplex PCR; TCRdb stores just in-frame clones and leaves some out. Counted here are tens of thousands of clones, about 86% occurring once; the ten biggest clones make up 4% to 5.5%. The time point here: baseline, week 1 (first vaccination visit). Indicated treatment: pre-vaccination baseline after standard-of-care therapy. Specimen: peripheral blood mononuclear cells (PBMCs), collected from a glioma patient treated with radiotherapy, temozolomide or both. The origin of the receptors is a woman between 18 and 29 years old with glioma. Some clones in this sample may be carry-over from other donors' samples.

This rearrangement joins TRBV19 to TRBJ2-1; D possibly corresponds to TRBD1 (5 bases). V lost 4 bases to trimming and J lost 0 bases, with 16 bases between them. This CDR3 has 17 residues. Germline V gene sequence: CDR1 LNHDA, CDR2 SQIVND (reference sequence). The CDR3 coding sequence is TGTGCCAGTAGTACTCTACCAGGGTGGAACTCCTACAATGAGCAGTTCTTC. As protein: CASSTLPGWNSYNEQFF.

The V gene is TRBV6-6, the J gene TRBJ1-5; D is ambiguous. CDR1 is MNHNY, CDR2 SVGAGI, per germline (reference sequence). The CDR3 runs 12 residues. Trimming shortened V by 2 bases and J by 5 bases, and 4 bases separated the two germline ends. The DNA for the CDR3 is TGTGCCAGCAGTTACACGGATCAGCCCCAGCATTTT. Translated: CASSYTDQPQHF.

This chain links TRBV9 with TRBJ1-3; D not certain. Germline V gives CDR1 SGDLS, CDR2 YYNGEE. Trimming removed 0 bases from V and 0 bases from J, with 7 bases in between. The CDR3 has 15 amino acids. CDR3 bases: TGTGCCAGCAGCGTAGACGTGTCCTCTGGAAACACCATATATTTT. Its translation is CASSVDVSSGNTIYF.

This chain links TRBV7-2 with TRBJ2-7; 9 bases map to TRBD1. After removal of 1 base from V and 4 bases from J, the junction contained 5 bases not matched to a gene. The CDR3 contains 15 residues. Germline V gene lookup returns CDR1 SGHTA and CDR2 FQGNSA. CDR3 coding DNA: TGTGCCAGCAGCTTAGAGGGACAGGGACTTTACGAGCAGTACTTC. It yields the protein CASSLEGQGLYEQYF. The whole variable domain, filled in from reference TRBV7-2 and TRBJ2-7, reads GAGVSQSPSNKVTEKGKDVELRCDPISGHTALYWYRQSLGQGLEFLIYFQGNSAPDKSGLPSDRFSAERTGGSVSTLTIQRTQQEDSAVYLCASSLEGQGLYEQYFGPGTRLTVT.

The J gene is TRBJ1-2, the V gene TRBV27; the D gene is possibly TRBD1 (5 bases). The length of the CDR3 is 14 residues. CDR1 and CDR2 (germline): MNHEY, SMNVEV (reference sequence). The germline V and J ends were trimmed by 5 bases and 5 bases, with 15 bases remaining between them. The CDR3 loop reads CASSPGTGVYGYTF. DNA of the CDR3: TGTGCCAGCAGTCCTGGGACCGGGGTTTATGGCTACACCTTC.

This chain links TRBV6-5 with TRBJ1-2; D call uncertain. The CDR3 totals 14 residues. V lost 7 bases and J lost 0, with 12 bases in between. Per the germline V gene, CDR1 is MNHEY and CDR2 is SVGAGI. DNA for the CDR3: TGTGCCAGCACGAAGGGCCAAGCTAACTATGGCTACACCTTC. Amino acids: CASTKGQANYGYTF.

The gene calls are TRBV25-1 and TRBJ2-7; D is uncertain. The germline V gene has CDR1 MGHDK and CDR2 SYGVNS. CDR3 length equals 14 residues. Between the trimmed V and J ends, which lost 1 base and 3 bases, there was a span of 10 bases. The CDR3 coding sequence is TGTGCCAGCAGTGAATCTGGGTGGTTCTACGAGCAGTACTTC. It translates to CASSESGWFYEQYF.

The chain has TRBV7-6 and TRBJ1-1; 8 bases agree with TRBD1. There are 15 residues in the CDR3. Germline CDR1 reads SGHVS; CDR2 reads FNYEAQ. The trim removed 0 bases at V and 1 base at J, leaving 1 base unmatched. The CDR3 loop is CASSLAGTGNTEAFF. Written as DNA, the CDR3 is TGTGCCAGCAGCTTAGCGGGGACAGGGAACACTGAAGCTTTCTTT.

The genes are TRBV27 and TRBJ1-5, with TRBD1 matching over 10 bases. This CDR3 contains 18 residues. Per germline, CDR1 MNHEY and CDR2 SMNVEV (reference sequence). V shed 0 bases and J 7 bases; nucleotides not matched to a gene: 12. In DNA form, the CDR3 reads TGTGCCAGCAGTTTATCCTTCGGGACAGGGGTATTACGGCAGCCCCAGCATTTT. Its protein is CASSLSFGTGVLRQPQHF.

This clone has more than one count but fewer than ten. The chain carries TRBV5-6 and TRBJ2-7, with 10 bases that match TRBD1. The CDR3 spans 12 residues. CDR1 is SGHDT, CDR2 YYEEEE, per germline. V was pared by 4 bases and J by 7 bases, with 2 bases of the junction left unmatched. The CDR3 loop is CASSPGQGEQYF. The CDR3 region has the DNA TGTGCCAGCAGCCCGGGACAGGGGGAGCAGTACTTC. The full variable domain, in which reference TRBV5-6 and TRBJ2-7 provide the parts outside the CDR3, is DAGVTQSPTHLIKTRGQQVTLRCSPKSGHDTVSWYQQALGQGPQFIFQYYEEEERQRGNFPDRFSGHQFPNYSSELNVNALLLGDSALYLCASSPGQGEQYFGPGTRLTVT.

The gene calls are TRBV5-6 and TRBJ1-5; 8 bases match TRBD1. With V trimmed by 2 bases and J by 7 bases, 5 bases remained unmatched. The germline V gene encodes CDR1 SGHDT and CDR2 YYEEEE. This CDR3 has 14 amino acids. In nucleotides, the CDR3 is TGTGCCAGCAGCTTAGGACAGGGAAGCCAGCCCCAGCATTTT. It encodes CASSLGQGSQPQHF.

The chain has TRBV4-1 and TRBJ1-1, with TRBD1 matching over 7 bases. The CDR3 is made up of 15 amino acids. The V segment lost 0 bases and the J segment 4 bases; nucleotides outside the gene matches: 5. CDR1 and CDR2 (germline): MGHRA, YSYEKL. CDR3 bases: TGCGCCAGCAGCCAAGATGACGGGACAGTCACTGAAGCTTTCTTT. It yields the protein CASSQDDGTVTEAFF.

V is TRBV5-5 and J is TRBJ1-1; D is unresolved. Germline V CDR1 and CDR2: SGHKS, YYEKEE (reference sequence). CDR3 size: 13 residues. With 4 bases removed from V and 3 bases from J, the gap between germline ends came to 10 bases. The CDR3: CASSLLRYTEAFF. The CDR3, as DNA: TGTGCCAGCAGCCTCCTTAGGTACACTGAAGCTTTCTTT. The whole variable domain, filled in from reference TRBV5-5 and TRBJ1-1, reads DAGVTQSPTHLIKTRGQQVTLRCSPISGHKSVSWYQQVLGQGPQFIFQYYEKEERGRGNFPDRFSARQFPNYSSELNVNALLLGDSALYLCASSLLRYTEAFFGQGTRLTVV.

This rearrangement joins TRBV6-5 to TRBJ2-7, with D hard to call. Trimming left V 7 bases short and J 0 bases short, with 10 bases between. The CDR3 extends over 13 amino acids. Germline V gives CDR1 MNHEY, CDR2 SVGAGI. The CDR3 spells CASISTTSYEQYF. The CDR3 nucleotides read TGTGCCAGCATAAGCACCACCTCCTACGAGCAGTACTTC.

This clone was seen a handful of times. CDR3 nucleotide sequence: TGCGCCAGCAGGAAGGACAGGGTTCCGCGCCAAGAGACCCAGTACTTC. Protein product: CASRKDRVPRQETQYF. J is TRBJ2-5 and V is TRBV5-1, with 8 nucleotides matching TRBD1. The length of the CDR3 is 16 residues. The V gene end was trimmed by 5 bases and the J gene end by 1 base; junction bases not matched to a gene: 10. Germline loops: CDR1 SGHRS, CDR2 YFSETQ.

CDR3 residues: CATTPIGREQFF. In nucleotides, the CDR3 is TGTGCCACCACCCCGATAGGCCGTGAGCAGTTCTTC. The chain joins TRBV10-3 to TRBJ2-1, with unresolved D. Per germline, CDR1 ENHRY and CDR2 SYGVKD. The CDR3 extends over 12 amino acids. Trimming shortened V by 10 bases and J by 9 bases, and 16 bases separated the two germline ends.

The chain combines TRBV4-3 with TRBJ2-7; the match to TRBD2 covers 10 bases. The CDR3 length is 16 residues. Germline V lookup: CDR1 LGHNA, CDR2 YSLEER. Unmatched junction bases numbered 5, after V lost 3 bases and J lost 0 bases. CDR3 in DNA: TGCGCCAGCAGCCAGGAACTAGCGGGGATCTCCTACGAGCAGTACTTC. This translates into CASSQELAGISYEQYF.

The chain combines TRBV6-5 with TRBJ2-1; D may be TRBD1 (6 bases). V dropped 6 bases and J dropped 7 bases, with 16 bases sitting between them. CDR3 length: 14 amino acids. Germline V gives CDR1 MNHEY, CDR2 SVGAGI. In DNA, the CDR3 is TGTGCCAGCAGAAGGGACAATCAGTTAAATGAGCAGTTCTTC. Amino acids: CASRRDNQLNEQFF.

The chain combines TRBV27 with TRBJ1-4; 8 nucleotides match TRBD1. The CDR3 sequence is 16 residues long. Per the germline V gene, CDR1 is MNHEY and CDR2 is SMNVEV (reference sequence). With 4 bases clipped from V and 3 bases from J, the junction kept 7 bases outside the gene matches. In nucleotides, the CDR3 is TGTGCCAGCAGTTCCAGGGGGCGCGGGTCTAATGAAAAACTGTTTTTT. This translates into CASSSRGRGSNEKLFF.

The chain uses TRBV4-1 and TRBJ1-1, with no clear D. Germline CDR1 MGHRA, CDR2 YSYEKL. CDR3 size: 16 residues. V shed 0 bases and J shed 1 base, with 12 bases lying between them. CDR3 DNA: TGCGCCAGCAGCCAAGATAGAGCAGGCGAGAACACTGAAGCTTTCTTT. Amino acid sequence: CASSQDRAGENTEAFF.

The chain combines TRBV9 with TRBJ2-5, with D tentatively TRBD1 (5 bases). The CDR3 is 14 residues long. Deletions cut 5 bases from V and 5 bases from J, with 16 bases between. Germline CDR1 reads SGDLS; CDR2 reads YYNGEE. Here the CDR3 reads CASSQGRARETQYF. The CDR3 region has the DNA TGTGCCAGCAGTCAGGGTCGTGCTAGGGAGACCCAGTACTTC. Together with reference TRBV9 and TRBJ2-5, the CDR3 gives the full variable domain: DSGVTQTPKHLITATGQRVTLRCSPRSGDLSVYWYQQSLDQGLQFLIQYYNGEERAKGNILERFSAQQFPDLHSELNLSSLELGDSALYFCASSQGRARETQYFGPGTRLLVL.

V usage is TRBV30 and J usage is TRBJ2-1; maybe TRBD2 (6 bases). V was cut by 1 base and J by 4 bases, with 14 bases left in between. The CDR3 is 15 amino acids. Looked up from germline, CDR1 is GTSNPN and CDR2 is SVGIG (reference sequence). CDR3 DNA sequence: TGTGCCTGGAGTGAAGGTAGCGGAGATTACAATGAGCAGTTCTTC. This encodes CAWSEGSGDYNEQFF.

CDR3 region: CASSPSGYGYTF. The CDR3 DNA follows: TGTGCCAGCAGCCCATCTGGGTACGGCTACACCTTC. V is TRBV14 and J is TRBJ1-2, with no clear D. CDR1 and CDR2 from the germline V gene are SGHDN and FVKESK. V was shortened by 4 bases and J by 8 bases, with 11 bases between the two germline ends. The CDR3 spans 12 residues. The variable domain in full, completed from reference TRBV14 and TRBJ1-2, reads EAGVTQFPSHSVIEKGQTVTLRCDPISGHDNLYWYRRVMGKEIKFLLHFVKESKQDESGMPNNRFLAERTGGTYSTLKVQPAELEDSGVYFCASSPSGYGYTFGSGTRLTVV.

The V call is TRBV5-6, the J call TRBJ2-7; 13 nucleotides agree with TRBD2. Germline CDR1 SGHDT, CDR2 YYEEEE. Trimming removed 4 bases from V and 7 bases from J; junction bases left unmatched: 11. This CDR3 has 16 residues. The CDR3 DNA reads TGTGCCAGCAGCGCCCCAACTAGCGGGGGGGCCCATGAGCAGTACTTC. It encodes CASSAPTSGGAHEQYF.

This sequence joins TRBV30 and TRBJ2-5, with D maybe TRBD1 (5 bases). Deletions cut 1 base from V and 4 bases from J, with 13 bases between. CDR3 length equals 14 residues. Germline V gene lookup returns CDR1 GTSNPN and CDR2 SVGIG (reference sequence). The DNA of the CDR3 is TGTGCCTGGAGTGGGACATCAAGGGGAGAGACCCAGTACTTC. Translated: CAWSGTSRGETQYF.

J is TRBJ2-5 and V is TRBV14; D is tentatively TRBD1 or TRBD2 (6 bases each). The germline gives CDR1 SGHDN, CDR2 FVKESK. This CDR3 spans 11 amino acids. The CDR3 spells CRGGSQETQYF. The CDR3 DNA sequence: TGTCGAGGGGGGAGTCAGGAGACCCAGTACTTC.

The J gene is TRBJ2-2, the V gene TRBV18; no clear D. Trimming removed 3 bases at V and 7 bases at J, with 12 bases between. The CDR3 has 14 residues. Germline CDR1 reads KGHSH; CDR2 reads LQKENI. The CDR3 here is CASSPLESGGELFF. In nucleotides, the CDR3 is TGTGCCAGCTCACCTTTAGAGTCGGGCGGGGAGCTGTTTTTT.

This clone was seen only a few times. The chain combines TRBV9 with TRBJ2-2; D unclear. The CDR3 spans 14 residues. Germline V lookup: CDR1 SGDLS, CDR2 YYNGEE. Trimming removed 0 bases at V and 1 base at J, with 4 bases between. CDR3 protein: CASSVGLNTGELFF. In DNA form, the CDR3 reads TGTGCCAGCAGCGTAGGGCTGAACACCGGGGAGCTGTTTTTT. The full variable domain, in which reference TRBV9 and TRBJ2-2 provide the parts outside the CDR3, is DSGVTQTPKHLITATGQRVTLRCSPRSGDLSVYWYQQSLDQGLQFLIQYYNGEERAKGNILERFSAQQFPDLHSELNLSSLELGDSALYFCASSVGLNTGELFFGEGSRLTVL.

The chain is built from TRBV4-1 and TRBJ1-1; 7 bases map to TRBD1. This CDR3 comprises 13 residues. Looked up from germline, CDR1 is MGHRA and CDR2 is YSYEKL. The V and J ends lost 5 bases and 3 bases, in that order; junction bases with no gene match: 3. CDR3 residues: CASSFGTDTEAFF. The CDR3 coding sequence is TGCGCCAGCAGCTTTGGGACAGACACTGAAGCTTTCTTT.

The gene calls are TRBV4-1 and TRBJ1-2; D call uncertain. V lost 4 bases to trimming and J lost 4 bases, with 13 bases between them. Per germline, CDR1 MGHRA and CDR2 YSYEKL. CDR3 length: 14 residues. The CDR3 sequence is CASSRTAPPYGYTF. In nucleotides, the CDR3 is TGCGCCAGCAGCCGTACCGCCCCCCCCTATGGCTACACCTTC.

The rearrangement uses TRBV27 and TRBJ1-2, with a tentative D call TRBD1 (5 bases). V was pared by 2 bases and J by 8 bases, with 12 bases between. The CDR3 sequence is 13 residues long. The germline CDR1 and CDR2 sequences are MNHEY and SMNVEV (reference sequence). CDR3 residues: CASSLGGGEGYTF. The CDR3 bases are TGTGCCAGCAGTTTAGGCGGGGGGGAAGGCTACACCTTC.